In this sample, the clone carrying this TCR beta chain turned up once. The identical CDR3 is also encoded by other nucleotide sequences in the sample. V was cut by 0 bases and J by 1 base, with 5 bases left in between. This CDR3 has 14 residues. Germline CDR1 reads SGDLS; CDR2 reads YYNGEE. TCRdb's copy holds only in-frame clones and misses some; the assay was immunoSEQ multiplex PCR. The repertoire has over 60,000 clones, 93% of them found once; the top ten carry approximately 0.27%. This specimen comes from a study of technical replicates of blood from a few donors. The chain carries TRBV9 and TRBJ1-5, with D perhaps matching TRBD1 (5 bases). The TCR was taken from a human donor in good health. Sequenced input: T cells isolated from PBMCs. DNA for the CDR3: TGTGCCAGCAGCGTAGGGGGCAGCAATCAGCCCCAGCATTTT. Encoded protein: CASSVGGSNQPQHF.